This passage covers 23 T cell receptor beta chains from one sample sequenced in a study of cytomegalovirus exposure and HLA in healthy donors. 13 Jbeta primers and 60 Vbeta primers were used for the PCR. Data came from immunoSEQ multiplex PCR; TCRdb stores just in-frame clones and leaves some out. The sample consists of fewer than 200,000 clones, less than 90% of them appearing once. The sample consisted of PBMCs. Receptors were obtained from a man between 45 and 60 years old in good health and CMV-seronegative.

The V call is TRBV11-2, the J call TRBJ1-4; D is ambiguous. The CDR3 runs to 13 residues. The V end was cut by 5 bases, the J end by 8 bases, with 12 bases between. CDR1 SGHAT and CDR2 FQNNGV come from the germline V gene. CDR3: CASSPHLREKLFF. The CDR3, as DNA: TGTGCCAGCAGCCCCCACTTGAGGGAAAAACTGTTTTTT.

This chain's CDR3 is CASSQDVWGLAADTQYF. CDR3 coding DNA: TGTGCCAGCAGCCAAGATGTCTGGGGACTAGCGGCAGATACGCAGTATTTT. The V and J genes are TRBV4-2 and TRBJ2-3; 11 nucleotides align to TRBD2. V lost 0 bases and J lost 4; bases outside the gene matches: 6. Per the germline V gene, CDR1 is LGHNA and CDR2 is YNFKEQ. The CDR3 spans 17 residues.

The gene calls are TRBV5-1 and TRBJ2-1, with TRBD1 as a possible D gene (5 bases). The CDR3 covers 16 residues. Trimming pared 1 base from V and 5 bases from J, leaving 16 bases between. Germline lookup yields CDR1 SGHRS and CDR2 YFSETQ. For the CDR3, the DNA is TGCGCCAGCAGCTTGAAGGAAGGGGTAAGCGACAATGAGCAGTTCTTC. Its protein is CASSLKEGVSDNEQFF.

The chain couples TRBV6-5 to TRBJ2-3, with D possibly being TRBD2 (6 bases). The ends were cut back, 6 bases at V and 4 bases at J, with 14 bases in the middle. Germline V gives CDR1 MNHEY, CDR2 SVGAGI. CDR3 size: 14 residues. In DNA form, the CDR3 reads TGTGCCAGCAGATCGGAGGGCCGGGCAGATACGCAGTATTTT. Translation: CASRSEGRADTQYF.

The chain's CDR3 is CASSRSPGTRRNSTDTQYF. For the CDR3, the DNA is TGTGCCAGCAGCCGATCTCCCGGGACTAGACGGAATAGCACAGATACGCAGTATTTT. The genes are TRBV2 and TRBJ2-3; TRBD2 matches at 8 bases. The trim removed 6 bases at V and 0 bases at J, leaving 17 bases unmatched. The CDR3 spans 19 residues. Germline V lookup: CDR1 SNHLY, CDR2 FYNNEI.

The chain uses TRBV28 and TRBJ2-7; possibly TRBD2 for D (5 bases). CDR3 length equals 12 residues. CDR1 and CDR2 (germline): MDHEN, SYDVKM. With 6 bases removed from V and 1 base from J, the gap between germline ends came to 7 bases. CDR3 region: CASRTGSYEQYF. In nucleotides, the CDR3 is TGTGCCAGCAGAACGGGGTCCTACGAGCAGTACTTC.

V usage is TRBV9 and J usage is TRBJ1-2; 10 nucleotides match TRBD1. V lost 1 base to trimming and J lost 8 bases; unmatched junction nucleotides: 17. The CDR3 sequence is 18 residues long. Germline assignment: CDR1 SGDLS and CDR2 YYNGEE. The CDR3 nucleotides are TGTGCCAGCAGCGTAACCCCGTCCGGGACAGGGGTGGTGTGGGGCTACACCTTC. Amino acid sequence: CASSVTPSGTGVVWGYTF.

J is TRBJ2-7 and V is TRBV29-1, with 8 bases lining up with TRBD2. Per germline, CDR1 SQVTM and CDR2 ANQGSEA. This CDR3 spans 12 amino acids. V shed 7 bases, J shed 2 bases, and the junction held 4 bases outside the gene matches. Here the CDR3 reads CSAGGDPYEQYF. The DNA of the CDR3 is TGCAGCGCCGGGGGGGATCCCTACGAGCAGTACTTC.

The table lists this clone with a count of one. The gene calls are TRBV7-2 and TRBJ1-1; TRBD1 matches 8 bases. The CDR3 runs to 18 residues. Germline V gene sequence: CDR1 SGHTA, CDR2 FQGNSA. The V gene end was trimmed by 5 bases and the J gene end by 0 bases; junction bases not matched to a gene: 14. The DNA for the CDR3 is TGTGCCAGCAGCCAGGGGACGGACAGGGTCCCTATGAACACTGAAGCTTTCTTT. This codes for CASSQGTDRVPMNTEAFF.

The chain uses TRBV4-1 and TRBJ2-7; 10 bases are a match to TRBD2. Trimming cost V 1 base and J 5 bases; bases outside gene matches: 11. CDR1 MGHRA and CDR2 YSYEKL come from the germline V gene. The CDR3 length is 17 residues. As DNA, the CDR3 is TGCGCCAGCAGCCAAGGATTTGAGGGACTAGCGAGCGACGAGCAGTACTTC. It specifies CASSQGFEGLASDEQYF.

The rearrangement links TRBV12-5 to TRBJ2-3, with 7 bases aligning to TRBD2. The CDR3 is made up of 12 amino acids. Germline-derived CDR1 and CDR2 are LGHNT and FRNRAP. V shed 4 bases and J 8 bases; nucleotides not matched to a gene: 3. CDR3 bases: TGTGCTAGTGGTTCAGGACTAGTTACGCAGTATTTT. Protein product: CASGSGLVTQYF.

V gene TRBV2 combines with J gene TRBJ1-1; possible D gene TRBD1, 5 bases. Germline CDR1 reads SNHLY; CDR2 reads FYNNEI. The CDR3 covers 14 residues. V was shortened by 6 bases and J by 2 bases, with 13 bases between the two germline ends. The CDR3 loop is CASSSIGGNTEAFF. The CDR3, as DNA: TGTGCCAGCAGCTCTATCGGGGGTAACACTGAAGCTTTCTTT.

This clone was counted a few times. The chain uses TRBV29-1 and TRBJ1-1, with D possibly TRBD1 on 5 matching bases. The CDR3 extends over 11 amino acids. CDR1 SQVTM and CDR2 ANQGSEA come from the germline V gene. The DNA of the CDR3 is TGCGTTCAGGGCCGGAACACTGAAGCTTTCTTT. It yields the protein CVQGRNTEAFF.

This chain connects TRBV5-1 to TRBJ2-5; 7 bases agree with TRBD2. CDR1 and CDR2 (germline): SGHRS, YFSETQ. CDR3 length: 13 amino acids. Losses at the gene ends were 8 bases for V and 4 bases for J; bases not matched to a gene: 8. The CDR3 is CASLRRGGETQYF. The CDR3, as DNA: TGCGCCAGTTTAAGGCGCGGGGGAGAGACCCAGTACTTC.

The chain recombines TRBV7-8 with TRBJ2-1; the match to TRBD2 covers 8 bases. This CDR3 has 15 residues. Germline-derived CDR1 and CDR2 are SGHVS and FQNEAQ. Trimming cost V 1 base and J 2 bases; bases outside gene matches: 1. The CDR3 DNA reads TGTGCCAGCAGCTTAGTAGCGGGGCCCTACAATGAGCAGTTCTTC. It codes for CASSLVAGPYNEQFF.

This sequence joins TRBV7-8 and TRBJ1-6; 8 bases are a match to TRBD1. The CDR3 length is 14 residues. CDR1 and CDR2 (germline): SGHVS, FQNEAQ. Trimming removed 5 bases from V and 8 bases from J; junction bases left unmatched: 5. For the CDR3, the DNA is TGTGCCAGCAGCGAGGACAGGGCTTATTCACCCCTCCACTTT. As protein: CASSEDRAYSPLHF.

The chain combines TRBV14 with TRBJ1-4, with 7 bases lining up with TRBD1. The CDR3 length is 15 residues. Germline trimming cut 1 base from V and 8 bases from J; bases unmatched to any gene: 7. Germline CDR1 reads SGHDN; CDR2 reads FVKESK. CDR3 bases: TGTGCCAGCAGCCAAGGACAGGGCAAACGAGAAAAACTGTTTTTT. Protein product: CASSQGQGKREKLFF. The whole variable domain, remainder taken from reference TRBV14 and TRBJ1-4, is EAGVTQFPSHSVIEKGQTVTLRCDPISGHDNLYWYRRVMGKEIKFLLHFVKESKQDESGMPNNRFLAERTGGTYSTLKVQPAELEDSGVYFCASSQGQGKREKLFFGSGTQLSVL.

The chain carries TRBV6-1 and TRBJ2-7, with TRBD1 identical over 9 bases. From germline, CDR1 is MNHNS and CDR2 SASEGT. V shed 7 bases and J 2 bases; nucleotides not matched to a gene: 6. The CDR3 has 14 amino acids. Here the CDR3 DNA reads TGTGCCAGCACCTCCGGGACAGGGCCCTACGAGCAGTACTTC. This encodes CASTSGTGPYEQYF.

The rearrangement uses TRBV25-1 and TRBJ1-4; 7 positions match TRBD1. CDR3 size: 13 residues. Germline V gene data show CDR1 as MGHDK and CDR2 as SYGVNS. The junction had 3 bases not matched to a gene; V was cut back by 6 bases and J by 5 bases. The CDR3 loop reads CASRRQGNEKLFF. CDR3 coding DNA: TGTGCCAGCAGGAGACAGGGAAATGAAAAACTGTTTTTT.

The rearrangement links TRBV7-2 to TRBJ2-7; 15 bases map to TRBD2. The CDR3 runs to 17 residues. J was trimmed by 5 bases and V by 5 bases; bases with no gene match: 10. CDR1 SGHTA and CDR2 FQGNSA come from the germline V gene. The CDR3, as DNA: TGTGCCAGCAGCCAATCCGGGACTAGCGGGGGGAGAAACGAGCAGTACTTC. This encodes CASSQSGTSGGRNEQYF.

The V call is TRBV5-6, the J call TRBJ1-1; tentative D call: TRBD1 (5 bases). This CDR3 region has 12 residues. Trimming removed 5 bases from V and 2 bases from J, with 7 bases in between. In germline, CDR1 is SGHDT, CDR2 YYEEEE. The CDR3 DNA reads TGTGCCAGCAGAGGACATAACACTGAAGCTTTCTTT. As protein: CASRGHNTEAFF.

This clone was counted between two and nine times. This sequence joins TRBV12-5 and TRBJ2-7; the match to TRBD1 covers 7 bases. The J segment lost 7 bases and the V segment lost 6 bases, leaving 6 bases of the junction unmatched. Per the germline V gene, CDR1 is LGHNT and CDR2 is FRNRAP. The CDR3 spans 12 residues. CDR3 protein: CASGVNRGEQYF. As DNA, the CDR3 is TGTGCTAGTGGCGTGAACAGGGGAGAGCAGTACTTC.

The chain uses TRBV11-2 and TRBJ1-2, with D perhaps TRBD1 (6 bases). The CDR3 runs 14 residues. Trimming took 5 bases from V and 3 from J, leaving 13 bases between them. Germline values: CDR1 SGHAT, CDR2 FQNNGV. CDR3 residues: CASSLDTGHYGYTF. The CDR3 nucleotides are TGTGCCAGCAGCCTCGATACAGGGCACTATGGCTACACCTTC. The full variable domain, completed using reference TRBV11-2 and TRBJ1-2, is EAGVAQSPRYKIIEKRQSVAFWCNPISGHATLYWYQQILGQGPKLLIQFQNNGVVDDSQLPKDRFSAERLKGVDSTLKIQPAKLEDSAVYLCASSLDTGHYGYTFGSGTRLTVV.